This T cell receptor beta chain was sequenced for a study of blood T cell repertoires in COVID-19. Study in general: The United States, Italy and Spain were the sources of the acute and convalescent COVID-19 samples. From T cells, B-cell-depleted T cells, or PBMCs came the material, which was cDNA or gDNA.

Participant-given clinical history determined each cohort assignment. The CDR3 extends over 15 amino acids. V lost 1 base and J lost 5, with 14 bases in between. CDR1 and CDR2 (germline): MDHEN, SYDVKM. Original handling: Reference gene primer amplification gave estimated nucleated cell counts. The data were produced by immunoSEQ multiplex PCR, yet TCRdb's version contains in-frame clones alone and is incomplete. V and J calls and clone size are those listed in that table; D and trimming were worked out from the DNA. The table lists a few hundred thousand clones, approximately 90% of them singletons. Sequencing was done on a sample of PBMCs or T cells enriched from blood (not recorded which). The receptor's source is a man younger than 35 who had recovered from COVID-19. This chain links TRBV28 with TRBJ1-2; a weak D match, TRBD1 (5 bases). DNA for the CDR3: TGTGCCAGCAGTTTATCAGCGGGGGAATGGTATGGCTACACCTTC. Translated, it gives CASSLSAGEWYGYTF.